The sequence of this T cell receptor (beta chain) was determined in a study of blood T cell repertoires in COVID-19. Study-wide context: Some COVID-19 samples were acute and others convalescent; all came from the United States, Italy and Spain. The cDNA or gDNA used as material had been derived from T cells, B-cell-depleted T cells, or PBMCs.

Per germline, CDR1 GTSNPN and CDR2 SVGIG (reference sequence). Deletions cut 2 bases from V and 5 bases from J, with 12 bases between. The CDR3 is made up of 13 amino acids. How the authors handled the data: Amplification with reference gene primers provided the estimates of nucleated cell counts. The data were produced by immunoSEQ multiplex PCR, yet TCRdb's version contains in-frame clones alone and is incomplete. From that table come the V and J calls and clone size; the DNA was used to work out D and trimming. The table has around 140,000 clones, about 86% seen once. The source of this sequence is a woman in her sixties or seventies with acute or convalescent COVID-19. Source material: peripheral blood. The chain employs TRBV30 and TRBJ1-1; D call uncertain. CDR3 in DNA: TGTGCCTGGAGTTTTGGTTACGGGACTGAAGCTTTCTTT. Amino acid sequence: CAWSFGYGTEAFF.